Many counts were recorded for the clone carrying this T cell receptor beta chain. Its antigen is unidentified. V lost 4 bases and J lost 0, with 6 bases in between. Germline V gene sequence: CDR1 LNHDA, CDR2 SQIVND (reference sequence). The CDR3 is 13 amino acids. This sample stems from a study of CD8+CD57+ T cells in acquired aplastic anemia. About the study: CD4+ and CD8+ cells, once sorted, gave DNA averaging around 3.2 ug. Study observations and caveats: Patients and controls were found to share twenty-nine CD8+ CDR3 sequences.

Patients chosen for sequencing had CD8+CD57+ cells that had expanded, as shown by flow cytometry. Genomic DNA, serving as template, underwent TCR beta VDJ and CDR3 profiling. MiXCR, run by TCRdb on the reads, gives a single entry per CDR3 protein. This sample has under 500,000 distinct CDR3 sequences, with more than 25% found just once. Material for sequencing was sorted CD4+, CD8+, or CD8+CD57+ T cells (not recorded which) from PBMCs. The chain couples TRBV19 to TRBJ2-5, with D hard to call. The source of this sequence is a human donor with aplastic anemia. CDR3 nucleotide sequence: TGTGCCAGTAGTAATGTGAACCAAGAGACCCAGTACTTC. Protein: CASSNVNQETQYF. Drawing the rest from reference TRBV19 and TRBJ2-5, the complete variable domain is DGGITQSPKYLFRKEGQNVTLSCEQNLNHDAMYWYRQDPGQGLRLIYYSQIVNDFQKGDIAEGYSVSREKKESFPLTVTSAQKNPTAFYLCASSNVNQETQYFGPGTRLLVL.